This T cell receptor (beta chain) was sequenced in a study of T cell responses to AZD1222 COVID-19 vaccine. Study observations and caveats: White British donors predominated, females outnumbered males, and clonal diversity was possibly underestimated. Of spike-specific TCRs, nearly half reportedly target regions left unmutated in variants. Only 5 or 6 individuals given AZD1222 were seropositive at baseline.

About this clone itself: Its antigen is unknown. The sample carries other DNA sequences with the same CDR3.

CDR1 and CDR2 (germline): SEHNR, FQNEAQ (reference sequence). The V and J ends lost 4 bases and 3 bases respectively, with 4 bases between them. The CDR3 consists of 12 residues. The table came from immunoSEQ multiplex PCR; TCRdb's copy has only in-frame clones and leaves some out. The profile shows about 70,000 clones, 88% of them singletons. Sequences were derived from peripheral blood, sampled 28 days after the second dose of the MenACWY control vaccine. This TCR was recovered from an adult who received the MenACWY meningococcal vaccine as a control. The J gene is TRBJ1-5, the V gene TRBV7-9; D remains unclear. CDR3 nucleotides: TGTGCCAGCAGCTCTAACAATCAGCCCCAGCATTTT. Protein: CASSSNNQPQHF.